This T cell receptor (beta chain) derives from a study of cytomegalovirus exposure and HLA in healthy donors. About the study: Unique TCR beta sequences numbering approximately 120 million came from approximately 180 million T cells in an earlier analysis.

With regard to this clone: Its antigen is unidentified.

It was with 60 Vbeta and 13 Jbeta primers that the PCR ran. Here immunoSEQ multiplex PCR was the method, and the copy in TCRdb shows in-frame clones only, minus some. The sample carries roughly 120,000 clones, approximately 80% recorded once. Study findings and constraints: Links to common viral pathogens appeared, in a later analysis, for several of the most significant clusters. Most observed TCR sequences were rare, whereas some public TCRs were detected in many donors.

This CDR3 spans 15 amino acids. Losses at the gene ends were 6 bases for V and 6 bases for J; bases not matched to a gene: 11. The germline V gene encodes CDR1 MDHEN and CDR2 SYDVKM. The sequenced sample consisted of PBMCs. The receptor was isolated from a man in his fifties or sixties in good health and CMV-seropositive. The chain carries TRBV28 and TRBJ1-1, with 9 bases aligning to TRBD1. CDR3 loop: CASSQTSGTGSEAFF. In DNA form, the CDR3 reads TGTGCCAGCAGCCAGACATCAGGGACAGGGTCTGAAGCTTTCTTT.